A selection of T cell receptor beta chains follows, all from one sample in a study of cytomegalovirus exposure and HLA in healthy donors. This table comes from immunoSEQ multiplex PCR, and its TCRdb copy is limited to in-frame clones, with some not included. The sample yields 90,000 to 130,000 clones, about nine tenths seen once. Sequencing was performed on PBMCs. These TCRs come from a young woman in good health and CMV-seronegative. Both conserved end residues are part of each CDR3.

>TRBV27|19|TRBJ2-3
CASSSQRGNIVSSTDTQYF
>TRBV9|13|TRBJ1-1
CASSATINTEAFF
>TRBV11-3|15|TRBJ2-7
CASSLGHKPSYEQYF
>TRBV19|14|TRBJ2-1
CASSITSEGREQFF
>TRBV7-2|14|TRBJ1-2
CASSLEARVGGYTF
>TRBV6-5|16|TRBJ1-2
CASSSGPGGRSYGYTF
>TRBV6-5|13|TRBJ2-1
CASSYSYGDEQFF
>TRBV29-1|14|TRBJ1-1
CSVVISLGNTEAFF
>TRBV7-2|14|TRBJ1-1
CASSLVDRGTEAFF
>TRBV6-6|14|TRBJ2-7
CASSYDRVDHEQYF
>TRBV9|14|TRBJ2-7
CASSVDRSSYEQYF
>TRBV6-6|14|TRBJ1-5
CASSWPGWGQPQHF
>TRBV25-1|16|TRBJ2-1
CASSGEGRSSYNEQFF
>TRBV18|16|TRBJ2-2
CASSSGRQGNTGELFF
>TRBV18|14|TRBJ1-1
CASSPSKGGTEAFF
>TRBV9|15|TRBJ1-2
CASSSPLRQFDGYTF
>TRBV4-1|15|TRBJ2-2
CASSYSGTGTGELFF
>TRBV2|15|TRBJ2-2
CASSPRDRNTGELFF
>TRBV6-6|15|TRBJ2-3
CASSDSGGNTDTQYF
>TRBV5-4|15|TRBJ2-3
CASSSTYSSTDTQYF
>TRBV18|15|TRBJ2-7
CASSLGTGETYEQYF
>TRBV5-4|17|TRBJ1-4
CASSALPGQGLNEKLFF
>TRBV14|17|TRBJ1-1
CASSQSRQDNWNTEAFF
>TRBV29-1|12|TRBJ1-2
CSGSQGIYGYTF
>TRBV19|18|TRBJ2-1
CASSIGTSGPHSYNEQFF
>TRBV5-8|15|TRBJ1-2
CASSLNGDRGHGYTF
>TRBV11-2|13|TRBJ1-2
CASSAARVPGYTF
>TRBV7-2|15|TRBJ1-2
CASSLARQGAGGYTF
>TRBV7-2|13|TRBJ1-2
CASSRTVNYGYTF
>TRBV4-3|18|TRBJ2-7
CASSQGTLAGGMFYEQYF